These 6 T cell receptor beta chains came from one sample sequenced in a study of blood T cells in healthy people across ages. Primers used in a second PCR of roughly 6 to 11 cycles were a sample-barcoded 5' primer and a J-beta primer mix. TCRdb re-called the 5' RACE reads through MiXCR, storing one row per CDR3 protein. The sample yields over 1,500,000 distinct CDR3 sequences, roughly 49% seen once. Sequencing was done on a sample of blood. These receptors were collected from a woman aged 35 to 49 in good health.

The chain is built from TRBV7-3 and TRBJ2-3; D may match TRBD1 or TRBD2 (5 bases each). Germline assignment: CDR1 SGHTA and CDR2 FQGTGA. Trimming pared 6 bases from V and 6 bases from J, leaving 16 bases between. The CDR3 contains 14 residues. The CDR3 sequence: CASSTSGAPDTQYF. CDR3 nucleotides: TGTGCCAGCAGTACGTCCGGGGCCCCCGATACGCAGTATTTT.

This chain links TRBV6-5 with TRBJ2-1; 7 bases align to TRBD1. Germline CDR1 reads MNHEY; CDR2 reads SVGAGI. The J segment lost 2 bases and the V segment lost 4 bases, leaving 5 bases of the junction unmatched. The CDR3 is made up of 15 amino acids. CDR3: CASSSGTEAYNEQFF. Here the CDR3 DNA reads TGTGCCAGCAGTTCCGGGACAGAGGCCTACAATGAGCAGTTCTTC.

The chain employs TRBV20-1 and TRBJ1-6; 7 nucleotides agree with TRBD1. V dropped 6 bases and J dropped 13; count of bases not matched to a gene: 6. CDR1 is DFQATT, CDR2 SNEGSKA, per germline (reference sequence). The CDR3 consists of 11 residues. The CDR3 spells CSAVRGGPLHF. CDR3 sequence (DNA): TGCAGTGCCGTCAGGGGGGGGCCCCTCCACTTT.

The J gene is TRBJ1-4, the V gene TRBV20-1; the D gene is possibly TRBD1 (6 bases). The CDR3 spans 15 residues. V shed 6 bases and J shed 3 bases, with 17 bases lying between them. The germline V gene encodes CDR1 DFQATT and CDR2 SNEGSKA (reference sequence). CDR3 in amino acids: CSARGGAGANEKLFF. The CDR3, as DNA: TGCAGTGCCCGCGGGGGGGCAGGGGCTAATGAAAAACTGTTTTTT.

This clonotype was detected only once. The V and J genes are TRBV12-3 or TRBV12-4 and TRBJ2-5, with a weak D call TRBD2 (5 bases). The CDR3 loop spans 17 amino acids. Trimming left V 7 bases short and J 1 base short, with 22 bases between. CDR3 amino acids: CASTLGLSMRAQETQYF. CDR3 in DNA: TGTGCCAGCACCCTCGGTTTAAGTATGCGGGCCCAAGAGACCCAGTACTTC.

This clonotype was counted a few times. The genes are TRBV4-3 and TRBJ2-3; D is possibly TRBD2 (6 bases). The CDR3 runs 17 residues. Germline V gives CDR1 LGHNA, CDR2 YSLEER. Trimming left V 0 bases short and J 0 bases short, with 13 bases between. The CDR3 sequence is CASSQDSTGESTDTQYF. The CDR3 region has the DNA TGCGCCAGCAGCCAAGATTCTACGGGAGAGAGCACAGATACGCAGTATTTT.